This TCR beta chain emerged from a study of blood T cell repertoires in COVID-19. Study background: The samples span acute and convalescent COVID-19 from the United States, Italy and Spain. Sample material is recorded as cDNA or gDNA derived from T cells, B-cell-depleted T cells, or PBMCs.

Using immunoSEQ multiplex PCR, the repertoire was profiled, and TCRdb retains in-frame clones only, with some absent. The data contain hundreds of thousands of clones, 83% of them seen just once; the ten biggest clones take up about 8.1%. The V gene end was trimmed by 3 bases and the J gene end by 14 bases; junction bases not matched to a gene: 4. CDR3 length equals 11 residues. Germline CDR1 SNHLY, CDR2 FYNNEI. V usage is TRBV2 and J usage is TRBJ2-1, with 7 positions matching TRBD1. This clonotype originated in a woman aged 50 to 65 with acute or convalescent COVID-19. Sequencing input: peripheral blood. The CDR3 spells CASSDGTDEFF. For the CDR3, the DNA is TGTGCCAGCAGTGATGGGACAGATGAGTTCTTC.